A selection of T cell receptor beta chains follows, all from one sample in a study of T cell responses to AZD1222 COVID-19 vaccine. Clones were sequenced by immunoSEQ multiplex PCR, and TCRdb holds only the in-frame ones, with some missing. The profile shows 110,000 or so clones, around 88% of them singletons. Sequenced here: peripheral blood, sampled 28 days after the second AZD1222 dose. The receptors originated from an adult who received the AZD1222 COVID-19 vaccine. Both conserved end residues are part of each CDR3. The order of the fields is J gene, D gene, clone size, V gene, CDR3 protein, CDR3 DNA. D genes are given only for firm matches. Rows may omit the clone size; those that give it use once, few, many or a size class.

TRBJ2-3	TRBD1	-	TRBV7-3	CASSTTGGITDTQYF	TGTGCCAGCAGCACGACAGGGGGCATCACAGATACGCAGTATTTT
TRBJ1-1	-	few	TRBV6-1	CASSAPQRGMNTEAFF	TGTGCCAGCAGTGCCCCTCAAAGAGGAATGAACACTGAAGCTTTCTTT
TRBJ1-1	-	-	TRBV4-2	CASSQRGNLNTEAFF	TGTGCCAGCAGCCAACGAGGGAACTTGAACACTGAAGCTTTCTTT
TRBJ2-5	-	once	TRBV7-3	CASSQGTQETQYF	TGTGCCAGCAGTCAGGGGACCCAAGAGACCCAGTACTTC
TRBJ1-4	-	-	TRBV28	CASRPGTFATNEKLFF	TGTGCCAGCAGACCCGGGACATTTGCAACTAATGAAAAACTGTTTTTT
TRBJ2-2	TRBD2	-	TRBV7-3	CASSLSATSGRTGELFF	TGTGCCAGCAGCTTAAGTGCCACTAGCGGTCGCACCGGGGAGCTGTTTTTT
TRBJ2-3	-	-	TRBV10-3	CAISDAGTDTQYF	TGTGCCATCAGTGACGCAGGGACAGATACGCAGTATTTT
TRBJ2-2	TRBD2	-	TRBV15	CATSTGGAGAGELFF	TGTGCCACCAGCACCGGAGGAGCGGGGGCGGGAGAGCTGTTTTTT
TRBJ1-6	-	-	TRBV27	CASRRTELNSPLHF	TGTGCCAGCAGAAGGACAGAACTTAATTCACCCCTCCACTTT
TRBJ2-5	TRBD2	-	TRBV7-9	CASSSSGEETQYF	TGTGCCAGCAGCTCCAGCGGGGAGGAGACCCAGTACTTC
TRBJ2-7	-	-	TRBV5-6	CASSLAYEQYF	TGTGCCAGCAGCTTGGCCTACGAGCAGTACTTC
TRBJ2-5	-	-	TRBV3-1/TRBV3-2	CASSQDLFGDQYF	TGTGCCAGCAGCCAAGACCTATTTGGGGACCAGTACTTC
TRBJ1-4	TRBD1	-	TRBV6-5	CASRLTGSNEKLFF	TGTGCCAGTAGATTGACAGGGTCTAATGAAAAACTGTTTTTT
TRBJ2-1	-	-	TRBV5-1	CASRASLSGNEQFF	TGCGCCAGCAGGGCTAGCCTTAGTGGCAATGAGCAGTTCTTC
TRBJ2-1	TRBD1	-	TRBV9	CASSALLGQSSYNEQFF	TGTGCCAGCAGCGCCCTATTGGGACAGAGCTCCTACAATGAGCAGTTCTTC
TRBJ1-2	TRBD1	-	TRBV5-1	CASSLGGTGSYGYTF	TGCGCCAGCAGCTTGGGAGGGACAGGGAGCTATGGCTACACCTTC
TRBJ1-2	-	-	TRBV20-1	CSAREAYGYTF	TGCAGTGCTAGAGAGGCATATGGCTACACCTTC
TRBJ1-5	-	-	TRBV3-1/TRBV3-2	CASSLGPQHF	TGTGCCAGCAGCCTGGGGCCCCAGCATTTT
TRBJ1-6	TRBD1	once	TRBV12-3/TRBV12-4	CASSVTGGPLHF	TGTGCCAGCAGTGTAACAGGGGGTCCCCTCCACTTT
TRBJ1-5	TRBD1	-	TRBV7-9	CASSLEGDRGGGNQPQHF	TGTGCCAGCAGCTTAGAGGGGGACAGGGGAGGAGGCAATCAGCCCCAGCATTTT
TRBJ2-1	-	few	TRBV7-8	CASSNIQGGNEQFF	TGTGCCAGCAGCAATATACAGGGCGGCAATGAGCAGTTCTTC
TRBJ1-1	-	-	TRBV9	CASSGKNTEAFF	TGTGCCAGCAGCGGTAAGAACACTGAAGCTTTCTTT
TRBJ1-5	-	-	TRBV7-2	CASSQAFNQPQHF	TGTGCCAGCAGCCAGGCTTTCAATCAGCCCCAGCATTTT
TRBJ2-4	-	-	TRBV7-8	CASSLGPRDSDIQYF	TGTGCCAGCAGCTTAGGCCCCCGGGACTCGGACATTCAGTACTTC
TRBJ1-6	-	-	TRBV6-1	CASSELEFNSPLHF	TGTGCCAGCAGTGAACTTGAGTTCAATTCACCCCTCCACTTT
TRBJ2-6	-	-	TRBV19	CASSIKGSGANVLTF	TGTGCCAGTAGTATCAAAGGGTCTGGGGCCAACGTCCTGACTTTC
TRBJ2-1	TRBD2	-	TRBV3-1/TRBV3-2	CASSLAGTSNEQFF	TGTGCCAGCTCGTTAGCGGGGACCTCCAATGAGCAGTTCTTC
TRBJ1-2	-	few	TRBV15	CATREAHGNYGYTF	TGTGCCACCAGAGAGGCCCACGGAAACTATGGCTACACCTTC
TRBJ2-3	-	-	TRBV28	CASSRTDTQYF	TGTGCCAGCAGTCGGACAGATACGCAGTATTTT
TRBJ2-1	TRBD1	-	TRBV4-2	CASSQALGQFLSYNEQFF	TGTGCCAGCAGCCAGGCCCTGGGACAGTTTCTCTCCTACAATGAGCAGTTCTTC
TRBJ2-1	TRBD2	once	TRBV6-2/TRBV6-3	CASSKTSGGPNDEQFF	TGTGCCAGCAGTAAGACTAGCGGGGGCCCGAACGATGAGCAGTTCTTC
TRBJ1-2	-	-	TRBV3-1/TRBV3-2	CASSQDSLYGYTF	TGTGCCAGCAGCCAAGACAGCCTCTATGGCTACACCTTC
TRBJ1-1	-	-	TRBV6-1	CASSEHGQLNTEAFF	TGTGCCAGCAGTGAACATGGACAGCTGAACACTGAAGCTTTCTTT
TRBJ2-2	-	-	TRBV6-5	CASNPPGIVGELFF	TGTGCCAGCAATCCCCCAGGGATAGTCGGGGAGCTGTTTTTT
TRBJ2-3	TRBD2	-	TRBV5-1	CASSSLGSGGLDTQYF	TGCGCCAGCAGCTCCTTGGGTAGCGGGGGACTAGATACGCAGTATTTT
TRBJ1-4	TRBD1	-	TRBV28	CASRGTGPEKLFF	TGTGCCAGCAGGGGGACAGGGCCTGAAAAACTGTTTTTT
TRBJ2-7	TRBD2	-	TRBV7-6	CASSLGIAGSYEQYF	TGTGCCAGCAGCTTAGGGATAGCGGGGTCCTACGAGCAGTACTTC